The 14 T cell receptor beta chains listed next were all sequenced from one sample in a study of beta chain features in type 1 diabetes. Study-wide points: In all four CD4+ subsets, TCRB CDR3 length was significantly, moderately reduced in type 1 diabetes.

Every isolated RNA sample was fully reverse transcribed, so sequencing captured expressed TCRB transcripts. Some clones are missing from TCRdb's copy, which holds only in-frame ones; the method was immunoSEQ multiplex PCR. The sample has about 41,000 clones, 65% to 70% seen once. No antigens are known for them. Sequencing was performed on Tregs from blood. All receptors derive from a man in his thirties or forties with type 1 diabetes. Some clones in this sample may be carry-over from other donors' samples.

The V call is TRBV11-2, the J call TRBJ2-3, with D hard to call. CDR1 is SGHAT and CDR2 is FQNNGV in the germline V gene. V was shortened by 4 bases and J by 5 bases, with 4 bases between the two germline ends. This CDR3 is built from 11 residues. CDR3 in DNA: TGTGCCAGCAGCTCATTAGATACGCAGTATTTT. Amino acids: CASSSLDTQYF. The full variable domain, in which reference TRBV11-2 and TRBJ2-3 provide the parts outside the CDR3, is EAGVAQSPRYKIIEKRQSVAFWCNPISGHATLYWYQQILGQGPKLLIQFQNNGVVDDSQLPKDRFSAERLKGVDSTLKIQPAKLEDSAVYLCASSSLDTQYFGPGTRLTVL.

The chain combines TRBV10-3 with TRBJ2-3, with 10 bases that match TRBD2. The V gene end was trimmed by 9 bases and the J gene end by 1 base; junction bases not matched to a gene: 7. The CDR3 consists of 15 residues. The germline V gene encodes CDR1 ENHRY and CDR2 SYGVKD. The CDR3 DNA is TGTGCCATACGATACGGGACTAGCGGCACAGATACGCAGTATTTT. Its translation: CAIRYGTSGTDTQYF.

The chain recombines TRBV7-6 with TRBJ2-5, with unresolved D. CDR1 and CDR2 (germline): SGHVS, FNYEAQ. The length of the CDR3 is 13 residues. Trimming shortened V by 0 bases and J by 3 bases, and 5 bases separated the two germline ends. Here the CDR3 DNA reads TGTGCCAGCAGCTTAGCCCGAGAAGAGACCCAGTACTTC. This encodes CASSLAREETQYF.

CDR3 loop: CASSIPGFYGYTF. The CDR3 bases are TGTGCCAGTAGTATCCCAGGATTTTATGGCTACACCTTC. The chain combines TRBV19 with TRBJ1-2; D gene uncertain. From germline, CDR1 is LNHDA and CDR2 SQIVND (reference sequence). The CDR3 has 13 amino acids. Trimming took off 3 bases at V and 5 bases at J, with 10 bases between the two ends.

Only a few counts were recorded for this clone. V and J are TRBV14 and TRBJ2-6; D may be TRBD2 (5 bases). This CDR3 has 17 residues. The V gene's germline CDR1 is SGHDN and CDR2 FVKESK. The germline V and J ends were trimmed by 4 bases and 0 bases, with 13 bases remaining between them. The CDR3 bases are TGTGCCAGCAGCCCTCTGCGGGCGAGCTCTGGGGCCAACGTCCTGACTTTC. Protein product: CASSPLRASSGANVLTF.

V is TRBV7-2 and J is TRBJ2-5; D perhaps matches TRBD2 (5 bases). V gave up 5 bases and J gave up 5 bases, with 15 bases separating them. Germline CDR1 reads SGHTA; CDR2 reads FQGNSA. The length of the CDR3 is 14 residues. DNA for the CDR3: TGTGCCAGCAGCGCCGGACTGCCCGGGGAGACCCAGTACTTC. This codes for CASSAGLPGETQYF.

The chain combines TRBV7-9 with TRBJ2-4; perhaps TRBD2 as D (6 bases). The V gene lost 4 bases and the J gene lost 9 bases, with 16 bases spanning the gap. This CDR3 region has 14 residues. Germline V lookup: CDR1 SEHNR, CDR2 FQNEAQ (reference sequence). The CDR3 DNA sequence: TGTGCCAGCAGCTCCAGCGGGTTGGAGGGCATTCAGTACTTC. Translating gives CASSSSGLEGIQYF.

This chain uses TRBV6-6 with TRBJ1-6; D is uncertain. The germline gives CDR1 MNHNY, CDR2 SVGAGI (reference sequence). The V gene lost 7 bases and the J gene lost 9 bases, with 13 bases spanning the gap. The CDR3 is 13 residues long. The chain's CDR3 is CASKRVQGSPLHF. Written as DNA, the CDR3 is TGTGCCAGCAAACGGGTACAAGGTTCACCCCTCCACTTT.

This clone occurred a few times. The chain carries TRBV11-1 and TRBJ2-7; TRBD2 agrees at 10 bases. The CDR3 contains 15 residues. The trim removed 6 bases at V and 0 bases at J, leaving 5 bases unmatched. In germline, CDR1 is SGHAT, CDR2 FQDESV (reference sequence). CDR3 residues: CASSSLAGDSYEQYF. CDR3 bases: TGTGCCAGCAGTTCTCTAGCGGGGGACTCCTACGAGCAGTACTTC.

This clone has more than one count but fewer than ten. The chain employs TRBV5-1 and TRBJ2-6; maybe TRBD2 (6 bases). Trimming took 0 bases from V and 0 from J, leaving 7 bases between them. The length of the CDR3 is 16 residues. The V gene's germline CDR1 is SGHRS and CDR2 YFSETQ. CDR3 nucleotide sequence: TGCGCCAGCAGCTTGGCCGGGGGCTCTGGGGCCAACGTCCTGACTTTC. Translated, it gives CASSLAGGSGANVLTF. Using reference TRBV5-1 and TRBJ2-6 for the parts outside the CDR3, the full variable domain is KAGVTQTPRYLIKTRGQQVTLSCSPISGHRSVSWYQQTPGQGLQFLFEYFSETQRNKGNFPGRFSGRQFSNSRSEMNVSTLELGDSALYLCASSLAGGSGANVLTFGAGSRLTVL.

The chain employs TRBV4-3 and TRBJ2-2, with D hard to call. V lost 1 base, J lost 5 bases, and 8 bases lay in between. Per germline, CDR1 LGHNA and CDR2 YSLEER. There are 14 residues in the CDR3. CDR3 in amino acids: CASSQAITTGELFF. CDR3 in DNA: TGCGCCAGCAGCCAAGCAATTACAACCGGGGAGCTGTTTTTT.

The CDR3 region has the DNA TGTGCCAGCAGCGCGGGACAGGGGATCTATGGCTACACCTTC. Encoded protein: CASSAGQGIYGYTF. The V call is TRBV7-2, the J call TRBJ1-2; 10 bases match TRBD1. V was clipped by 5 bases and J by 4 bases; unmatched bases: 4. From germline, CDR1 is SGHTA and CDR2 FQGNSA. The CDR3 covers 14 residues.

The rearrangement links TRBV28 to TRBJ2-7; a weak D match, TRBD1 (5 bases). This CDR3 has 14 residues. Germline CDR1 MDHEN, CDR2 SYDVKM. V was pared by 1 base and J by 4 bases, with 11 bases between. The DNA for the CDR3 is TGTGCCAGCAGTTTATCAGGGTCCGGGTACGAGCAGTACTTC. Translation: CASSLSGSGYEQYF.

The chain uses TRBV29-1 and TRBJ1-1; 10 positions match TRBD1. V was pared by 6 bases and J by 4 bases, with 2 bases of the junction left unmatched. The CDR3 is 12 amino acids. Germline V gene lookup returns CDR1 SQVTM and CDR2 ANQGSEA. CDR3 DNA: TGCAGCGTCCGGACAGGGGGCACTGAAGCTTTCTTT. Its protein product is CSVRTGGTEAFF. Based on the CDR3 plus reference TRBV29-1 and TRBJ1-1, the full variable domain is SAVISQKPSRDICQRGTSLTIQCQVDSQVTMMFWYRQQPGQSLTLIATANQGSEATYESGFVIDKFPISRPNLTFSTLTVSNMSPEDSSIYLCSVRTGGTEAFFGQGTRLTVV.